The 6 T cell receptor beta chains below all came from one sample that was sequenced in a study of beta chain features in type 1 diabetes. Expressed TCRB transcripts were sequenced after all isolated RNA was converted to cDNA. Clones were read by immunoSEQ multiplex PCR, and TCRdb kept only the in-frame ones, dropping some. The sample lists around 300,000 clones, about 15% occurring once. Study-level findings and limits: Moderately but significantly shorter TCRB CDR3s were found in Type 1 diabetes patients in all four CD4+ subsets.

Antigen specificity for these receptors is unknown. The sequencing sample was made of naive CD4+ T cells from blood. The receptor source for this set is a man aged 18 to 30 with type 1 diabetes.

This clone has only a few counts. V usage is TRBV5-4 and J usage is TRBJ2-3, with 7 bases lining up with TRBD1. The CDR3 is 14 residues long. Germline loops: CDR1 SGHNT, CDR2 YYREEE (reference sequence). V lost 2 bases to trimming and J lost 4 bases; unmatched junction nucleotides: 4. CDR3 DNA: TGTGCCAGCAGCTTAATACAGGGGTCAGATACGCAGTATTTT. This codes for CASSLIQGSDTQYF.

The V gene is TRBV7-9, the J gene TRBJ2-7; 14 nucleotides align to TRBD2. Germline V CDR1 and CDR2: SEHNR, FQNEAQ (reference sequence). With 5 bases clipped from V and 2 bases from J, the junction kept 8 bases outside the gene matches. This CDR3 region has 17 residues. The CDR3 DNA sequence: TGTGCCAGCAGCCCCGGACTAGCGGGAGGCTCTACCTACGAGCAGTACTTC. Translating gives CASSPGLAGGSTYEQYF.

In this sample, this clone turned up a few times. The chain employs TRBV28 and TRBJ1-5, with 7 nucleotides matching TRBD1. The CDR3 is made up of 13 amino acids. Germline loops: CDR1 MDHEN, CDR2 SYDVKM. V dropped 8 bases and J dropped 3; count of bases not matched to a gene: 4. CDR3 nucleotide sequence: TGTGCCAGCTACGACAGGGTCAATCAGCCCCAGCATTTT. Translation gives CASYDRVNQPQHF.

This chain connects TRBV5-5 to TRBJ1-2; 9 bases line up with TRBD1. V trimming: 5 bases; J trimming: 6 bases; junction bases outside the gene matches: 5. The CDR3 consists of 13 residues. The V gene's germline CDR1 is SGHKS and CDR2 YYEKEE (reference sequence). This chain's CDR3 is CASRPTGGHGYTF. Here the CDR3 DNA reads TGTGCCAGCAGACCCACAGGGGGCCATGGCTACACCTTC.

CDR3 residues: CSATTGLAKNIQYF. The DNA of the CDR3 is TGCAGCGCAACGACAGGACTAGCCAAAAACATTCAGTACTTC. The chain joins TRBV29-1 to TRBJ2-4, with D perhaps matching TRBD1 (6 bases). The germline V and J ends were trimmed by 7 bases and 0 bases, with 13 bases remaining between them. Per the germline V gene, CDR1 is SQVTM and CDR2 is ANQGSEA. CDR3 size: 14 residues.

The chain couples TRBV2 to TRBJ2-3; 9 bases are shared with TRBD2. The CDR3 is made up of 13 amino acids. V shed 8 bases and J 11 bases; nucleotides not matched to a gene: 11. Germline CDR1 is SNHLY and CDR2 is FYNNEI. DNA for the CDR3: TGTGCCAGCTGCGGGAGACTAGCGGAGGAGCAGTATTTT. Amino acids: CASCGRLAEEQYF.